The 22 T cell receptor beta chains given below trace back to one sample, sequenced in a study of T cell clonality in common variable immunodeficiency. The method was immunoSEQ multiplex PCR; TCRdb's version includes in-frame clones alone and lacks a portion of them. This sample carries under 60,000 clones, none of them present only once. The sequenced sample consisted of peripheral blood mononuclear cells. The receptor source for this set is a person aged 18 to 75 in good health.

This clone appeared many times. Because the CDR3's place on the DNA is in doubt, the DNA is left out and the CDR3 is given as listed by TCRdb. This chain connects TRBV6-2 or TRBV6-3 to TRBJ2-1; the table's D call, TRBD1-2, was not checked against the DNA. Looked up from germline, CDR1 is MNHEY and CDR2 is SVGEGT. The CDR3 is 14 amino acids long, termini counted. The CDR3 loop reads CASSSGLIYNEQFF.

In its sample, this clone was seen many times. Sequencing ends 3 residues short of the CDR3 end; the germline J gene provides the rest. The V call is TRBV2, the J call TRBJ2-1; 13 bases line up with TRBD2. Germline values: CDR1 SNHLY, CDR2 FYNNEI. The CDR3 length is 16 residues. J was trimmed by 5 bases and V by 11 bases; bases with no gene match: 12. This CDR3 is CAGERLAGGGHNEQFF. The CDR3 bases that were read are TGTGCCGGCGAGAGACTAGCGGGAGGTGGGCACAATGAG.

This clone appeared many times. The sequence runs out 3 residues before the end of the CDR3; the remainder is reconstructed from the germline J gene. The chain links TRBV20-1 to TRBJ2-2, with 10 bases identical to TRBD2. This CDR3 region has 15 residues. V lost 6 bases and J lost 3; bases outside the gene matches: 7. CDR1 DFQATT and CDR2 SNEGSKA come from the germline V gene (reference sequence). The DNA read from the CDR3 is TGCAGTGCACCAAGAGCGGGAGGGTACACCGGGGAG. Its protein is CSAPRAGGYTGE. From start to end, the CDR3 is CSAPRAGGYTGELFF.

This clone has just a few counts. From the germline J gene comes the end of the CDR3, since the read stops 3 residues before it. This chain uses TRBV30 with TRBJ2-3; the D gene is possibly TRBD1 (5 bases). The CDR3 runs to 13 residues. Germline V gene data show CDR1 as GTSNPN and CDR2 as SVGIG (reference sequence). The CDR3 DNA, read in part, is TGTGCCTGGAACCCAGGGATAGGTCAGCCG. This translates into CAWNPGIGQP. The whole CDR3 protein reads CAWNPGIGQPQYF. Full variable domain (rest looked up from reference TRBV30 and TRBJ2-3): SQTIHQWPATLVQPVGSPLSLECTVEGTSNPNLYWYRQAAGRGLQLLFYSVGIGQISSEVPQNLSASRPQDRQFILSSKKLLLSDSGFYLCAWNPGIGQPQYFGPGTRLTVL.

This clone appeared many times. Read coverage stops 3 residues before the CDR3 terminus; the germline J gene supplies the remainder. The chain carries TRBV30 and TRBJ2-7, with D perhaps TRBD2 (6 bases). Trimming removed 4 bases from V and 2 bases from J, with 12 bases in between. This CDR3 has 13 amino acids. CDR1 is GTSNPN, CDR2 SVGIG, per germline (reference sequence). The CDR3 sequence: CAWTGGATYEQYF. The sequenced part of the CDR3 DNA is TGTGCCTGGACCGGAGGGGCGACCTACGAG. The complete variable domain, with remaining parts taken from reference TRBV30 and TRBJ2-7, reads SQTIHQWPATLVQPVGSPLSLECTVEGTSNPNLYWYRQAAGRGLQLLFYSVGIGQISSEVPQNLSASRPQDRQFILSSKKLLLSDSGFYLCAWTGGATYEQYFGPGTRLTVT.

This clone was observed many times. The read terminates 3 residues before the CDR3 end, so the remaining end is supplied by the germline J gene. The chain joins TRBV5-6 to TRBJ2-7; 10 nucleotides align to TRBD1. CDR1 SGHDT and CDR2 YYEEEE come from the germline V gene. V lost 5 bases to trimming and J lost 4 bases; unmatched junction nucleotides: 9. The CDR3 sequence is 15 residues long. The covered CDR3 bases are TGTGCCAGCAGTCGAACGGGACAGGGGTATTACGAG. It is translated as CASSRTGQGYYE. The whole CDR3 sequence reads CASSRTGQGYYEQYF.

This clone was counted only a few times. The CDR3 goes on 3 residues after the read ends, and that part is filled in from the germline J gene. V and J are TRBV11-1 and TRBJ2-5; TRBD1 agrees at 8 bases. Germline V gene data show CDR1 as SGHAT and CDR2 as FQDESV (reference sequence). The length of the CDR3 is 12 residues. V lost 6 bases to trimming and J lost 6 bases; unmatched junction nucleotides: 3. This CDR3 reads CASSGQGKTQYF. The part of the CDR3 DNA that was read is TGTGCCAGCAGTGGACAGGGAAAGACC.

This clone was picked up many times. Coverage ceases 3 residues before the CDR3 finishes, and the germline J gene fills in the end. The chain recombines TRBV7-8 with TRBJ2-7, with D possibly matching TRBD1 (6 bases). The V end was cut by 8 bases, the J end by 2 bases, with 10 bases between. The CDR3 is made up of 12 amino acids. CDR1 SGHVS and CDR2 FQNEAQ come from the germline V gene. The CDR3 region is CASGTGTYEQYF. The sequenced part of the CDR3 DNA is TGTGCCAGCGGTACAGGGACCTACGAG.

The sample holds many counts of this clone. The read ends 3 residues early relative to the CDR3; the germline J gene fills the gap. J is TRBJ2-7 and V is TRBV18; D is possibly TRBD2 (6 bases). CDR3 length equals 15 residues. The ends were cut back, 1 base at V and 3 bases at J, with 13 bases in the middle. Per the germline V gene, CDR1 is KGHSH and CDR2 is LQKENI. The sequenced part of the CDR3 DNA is TGTGCCAGCTCACCACGGTCGGGAGACAGCTACGAG. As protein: CASSPRSGDSYE. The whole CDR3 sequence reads CASSPRSGDSYEQYF.

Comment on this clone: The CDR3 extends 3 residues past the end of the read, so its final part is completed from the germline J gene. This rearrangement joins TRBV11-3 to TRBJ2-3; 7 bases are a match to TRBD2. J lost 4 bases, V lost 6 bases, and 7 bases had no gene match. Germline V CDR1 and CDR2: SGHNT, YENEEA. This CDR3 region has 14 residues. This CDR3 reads CASRLGGGADTQYF. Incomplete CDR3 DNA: TGTGCCAGCAGGCTTGGGGGGGGAGCAGATACG.

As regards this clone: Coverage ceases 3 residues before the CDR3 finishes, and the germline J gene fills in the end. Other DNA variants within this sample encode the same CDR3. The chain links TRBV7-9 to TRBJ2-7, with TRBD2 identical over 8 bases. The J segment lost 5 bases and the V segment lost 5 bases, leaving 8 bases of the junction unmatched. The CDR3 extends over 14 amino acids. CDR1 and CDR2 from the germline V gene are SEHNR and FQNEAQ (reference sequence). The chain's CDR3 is CASSPSGRVNEQYF. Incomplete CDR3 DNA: TGTGCCAGCAGCCCGAGCGGGAGAGTGAACGAG. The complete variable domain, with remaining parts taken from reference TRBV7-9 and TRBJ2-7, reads DTGVSQNPRHKITKRGQNVTFRCDPISEHNRLYWYRQTLGQGPEFLTYFQNEAQLEKSRLLSDRFSAERPKGSFSTLEIQRTEQGDSAMYLCASSPSGRVNEQYFGPGTRLTVT.

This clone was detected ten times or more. CDR3 DNA, as far as it was read: TGTGCCAGCAGCCTATTCCCCCAGCAGGGTGGGACTGAA. Translation gives CASSLFPQQGGTE. In full, the CDR3 reads CASSLFPQQGGTEAFF. The chain is built from TRBV7-3 and TRBJ1-1, with TRBD1 as a possible D gene (5 bases). The CDR3 end lies 3 residues beyond the end of the read and is filled in from the germline J gene. The germline gives CDR1 SGHTA, CDR2 FQGTGA. V was shortened by 5 bases and J by 5 bases, with 21 bases between the two germline ends. The CDR3 has 16 amino acids.

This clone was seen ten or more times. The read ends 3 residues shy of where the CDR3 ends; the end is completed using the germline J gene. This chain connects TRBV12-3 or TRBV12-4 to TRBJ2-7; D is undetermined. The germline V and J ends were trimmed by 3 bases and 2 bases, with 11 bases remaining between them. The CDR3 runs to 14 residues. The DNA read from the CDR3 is TGTGCCAGCAGTTTGGCGGATGCAGCCTACGAG. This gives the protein CASSLADAAYE. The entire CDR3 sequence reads CASSLADAAYEQYF.

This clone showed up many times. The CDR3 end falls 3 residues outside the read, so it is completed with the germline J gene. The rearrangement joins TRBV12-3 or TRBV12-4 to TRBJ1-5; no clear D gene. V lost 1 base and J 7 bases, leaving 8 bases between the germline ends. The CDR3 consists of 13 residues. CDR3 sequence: CASSLGYQQPQHF. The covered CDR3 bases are TGTGCCAGCAGTTTAGGCTACCAACAGCCC.

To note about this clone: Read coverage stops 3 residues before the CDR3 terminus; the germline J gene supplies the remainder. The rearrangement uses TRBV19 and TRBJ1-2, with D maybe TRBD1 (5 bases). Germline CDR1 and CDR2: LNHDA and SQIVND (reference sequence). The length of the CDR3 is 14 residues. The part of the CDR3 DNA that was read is TGTGCCAGTAGTATATTGACTAGCGGGGGGGAC. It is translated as CASSILTSGGD. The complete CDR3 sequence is CASSILTSGGDYTF.

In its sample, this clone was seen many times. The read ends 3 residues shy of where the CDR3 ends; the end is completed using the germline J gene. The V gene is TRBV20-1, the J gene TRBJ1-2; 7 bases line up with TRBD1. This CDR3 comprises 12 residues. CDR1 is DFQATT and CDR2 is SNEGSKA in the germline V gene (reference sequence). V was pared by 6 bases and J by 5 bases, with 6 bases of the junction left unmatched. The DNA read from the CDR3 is TGCAGTGCGGGGACAGATCAGTATGGC. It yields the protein CSAGTDQYG. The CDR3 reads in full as CSAGTDQYGYTF.

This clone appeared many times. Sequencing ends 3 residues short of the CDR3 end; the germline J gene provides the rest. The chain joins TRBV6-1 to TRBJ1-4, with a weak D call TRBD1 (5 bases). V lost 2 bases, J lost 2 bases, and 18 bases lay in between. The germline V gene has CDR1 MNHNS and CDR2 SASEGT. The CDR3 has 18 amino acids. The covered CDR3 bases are TGTGCCAGCAGTGAAAATATCGGGGGGGGTAGGACTAATGAAAAA. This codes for CASSENIGGGRTNEK. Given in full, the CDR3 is CASSENIGGGRTNEKLFF.

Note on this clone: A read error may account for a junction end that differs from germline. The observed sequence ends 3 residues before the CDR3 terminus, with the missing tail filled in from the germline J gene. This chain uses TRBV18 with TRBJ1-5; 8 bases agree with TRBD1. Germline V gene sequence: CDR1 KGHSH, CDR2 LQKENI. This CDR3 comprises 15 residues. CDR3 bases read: TGTGTCAGCTCGCCAGGGACAGGCACTATTCAGCCC. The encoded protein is CVSSPGTGTIQP. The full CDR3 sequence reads CVSSPGTGTIQPQHF.

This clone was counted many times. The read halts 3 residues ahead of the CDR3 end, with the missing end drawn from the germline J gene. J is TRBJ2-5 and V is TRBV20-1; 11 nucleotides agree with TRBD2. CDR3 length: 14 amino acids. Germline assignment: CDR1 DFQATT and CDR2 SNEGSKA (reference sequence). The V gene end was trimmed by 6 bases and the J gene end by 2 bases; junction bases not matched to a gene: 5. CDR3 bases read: TGCAGTGCCGGGACTAGCGGCCGACAAGAGACC. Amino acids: CSAGTSGRQET. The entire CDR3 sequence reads CSAGTSGRQETQYF.

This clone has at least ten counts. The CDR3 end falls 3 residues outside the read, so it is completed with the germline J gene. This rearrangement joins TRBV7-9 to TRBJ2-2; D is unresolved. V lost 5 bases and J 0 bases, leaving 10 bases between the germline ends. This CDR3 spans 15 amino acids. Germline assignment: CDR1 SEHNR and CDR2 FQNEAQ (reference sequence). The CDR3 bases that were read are TGTGCCAGCAGCCCTAGACGTACGAACACCGGGGAG. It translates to CASSPRRTNTGE. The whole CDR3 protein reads CASSPRRTNTGELFF.

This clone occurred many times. The CDR3 protein is CASSLVTGSNYGYTF. The CDR3 DNA, read in part, is TGCGCCAGCAGCTTGGTGACAGGGTCCAACTATGGC. The V gene is TRBV5-1, the J gene TRBJ1-2; 7 nucleotides agree with TRBD1. The CDR3 goes on 3 residues after the read ends, and that part is filled in from the germline J gene. The CDR3 is 15 amino acids. The germline V gene has CDR1 SGHRS and CDR2 YFSETQ. V shed 0 bases and J 2 bases; nucleotides not matched to a gene: 4.

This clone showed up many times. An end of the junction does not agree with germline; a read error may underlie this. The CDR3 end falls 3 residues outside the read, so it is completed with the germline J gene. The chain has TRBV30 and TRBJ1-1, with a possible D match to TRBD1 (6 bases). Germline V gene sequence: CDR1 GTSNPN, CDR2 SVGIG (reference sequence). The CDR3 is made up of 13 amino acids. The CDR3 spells CASSEYRDTEAFF. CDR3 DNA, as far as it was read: TGTGCCTCGAGTGAGTACAGGGACACTGAA.